This T cell receptor beta chain was documented in a study of neurological immune-mediated disorders. General study results and limits: In HTLV-1-associated myelopathy, TCR clonal expansion was greatest, and in multiple sclerosis it was least, below healthy controls. None of the CDR3 amino acid sequences found in expanded clones was shared across subjects. This suggests that the TCR-beta repertoires were private in all groups.

As to time point: longitudinal time-point 2. Unsorted libraries were prepared from 2 million PBMCs held at -80 C. In this sample, this clonotype turned up many times. The antigen is unknown. This CDR3 has 13 amino acids. The V end lost 1 base, the J end lost 8 bases, and 11 bases lay between the germline ends. CDR1 and CDR2 from the germline V gene are LGHDT and YNNKEL (reference sequence). Over 160 million TCR-beta sequences from 15-18 subjects were obtained in each sequencing run. TCRdb passed the 5' RACE reads through MiXCR, listing each CDR3 protein once. Of about 90,000 distinct CDR3 sequences listed, 13% are singletons.

This sequence was found in a female donor with HTLV-1-associated myelopathy (HAM/TSP). The sample was PBMCs. The rearrangement uses TRBV3-1 and TRBJ1-2; D is unclear. The CDR3 protein is CASSQARAGGYTF. The CDR3 DNA follows: TGTGCCAGCAGCCAAGCGAGGGCCGGCGGCTACACCTTC.